This TCR beta chain was sequenced for a study of cytomegalovirus exposure and HLA in healthy donors. PCR involved 60 Vbeta and 13 Jbeta primers. Using immunoSEQ multiplex PCR, the repertoire was profiled, and TCRdb retains in-frame clones only, with some absent. This table holds around 150,000 clones, roughly 89% found once. CDR3 length: 14 amino acids. With V trimmed by 7 bases and J by 10 bases, 13 bases remained unmatched. Germline CDR1 SEHNR, CDR2 FQNEAQ (reference sequence). The V and J genes are TRBV7-9 and TRBJ1-1; 9 bases are shared with TRBD1. The sequenced material came from PBMCs. This sequence was found in a woman in her 30s in good health and CMV-seronegative. The CDR3 spells CASNPPTGGGRAFF. The CDR3 DNA follows: TGTGCCAGCAACCCGCCTACAGGGGGCGGCCGAGCTTTCTTT.